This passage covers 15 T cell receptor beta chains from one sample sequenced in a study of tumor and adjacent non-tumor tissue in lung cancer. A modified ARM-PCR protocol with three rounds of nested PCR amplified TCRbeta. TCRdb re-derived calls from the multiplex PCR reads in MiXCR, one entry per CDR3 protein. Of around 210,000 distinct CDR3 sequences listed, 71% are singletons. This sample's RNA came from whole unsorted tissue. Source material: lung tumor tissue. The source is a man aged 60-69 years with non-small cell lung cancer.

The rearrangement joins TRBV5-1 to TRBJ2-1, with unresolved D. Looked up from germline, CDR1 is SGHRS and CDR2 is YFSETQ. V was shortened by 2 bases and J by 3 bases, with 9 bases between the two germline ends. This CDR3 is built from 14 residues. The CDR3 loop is CASSFSTGYNEQFF. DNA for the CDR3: TGCGCCAGCAGCTTTTCGACGGGCTACAATGAGCAGTTCTTC.

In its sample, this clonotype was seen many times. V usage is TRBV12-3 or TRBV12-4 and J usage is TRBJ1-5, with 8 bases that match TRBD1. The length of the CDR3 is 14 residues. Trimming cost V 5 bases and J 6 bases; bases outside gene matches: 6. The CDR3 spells CASSLTGEGQPQHF. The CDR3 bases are TGTGCCAGCAGTCTGACAGGGGAGGGTCAGCCCCAGCATTTT.

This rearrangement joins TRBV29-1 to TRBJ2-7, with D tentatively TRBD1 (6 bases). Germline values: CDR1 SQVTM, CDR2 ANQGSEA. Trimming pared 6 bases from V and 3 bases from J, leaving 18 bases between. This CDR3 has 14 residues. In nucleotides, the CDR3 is TGCAGCGTGATCCCGGTAGGGGGTGTCTACGAGCAGTACTTC. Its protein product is CSVIPVGGVYEQYF.

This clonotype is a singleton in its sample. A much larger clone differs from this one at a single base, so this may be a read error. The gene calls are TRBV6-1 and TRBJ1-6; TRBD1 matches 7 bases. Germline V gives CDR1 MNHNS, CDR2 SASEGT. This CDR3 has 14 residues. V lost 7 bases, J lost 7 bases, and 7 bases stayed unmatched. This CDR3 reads CASTPQGVNSPLHF. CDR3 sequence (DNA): TGTGCCAGCACTCCTCAGGGGGTGAATTCACCCCTCCACTTT.

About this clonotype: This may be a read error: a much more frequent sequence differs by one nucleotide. CDR3 loop: CSSSSILPGQGFSYEQYF. In nucleotides, the CDR3 is TGTTCCAGCAGCTCGATTTTGCCGGGACAGGGGTTTTCCTACGAGCAGTACTTC. The genes are TRBV11-3 and TRBJ2-7; 10 nucleotides line up with TRBD1. Per germline, CDR1 SGHNT and CDR2 YENEEA. The length of the CDR3 is 18 residues. Based on the CDR3 plus reference TRBV11-3 and TRBJ2-7, the full variable domain is EAGVVQSPRYKIIEKKQPVAFWCNPISGHNTLYWYLQNLGQGPELLIRYENEEAVDDSQLPKDRFSAERLKGVDSTLKIQPAELGDSAVYLCSSSSILPGQGFSYEQYFGPGTRLTVT.

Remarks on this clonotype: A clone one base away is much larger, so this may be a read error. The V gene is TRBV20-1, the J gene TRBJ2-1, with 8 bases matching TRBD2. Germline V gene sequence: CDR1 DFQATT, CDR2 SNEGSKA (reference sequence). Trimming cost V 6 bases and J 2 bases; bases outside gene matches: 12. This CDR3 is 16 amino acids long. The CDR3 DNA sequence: TGCAGTGCGCCCCCCGAGGTACTAGCGGCCTACAATGAGCAGTTCTTC. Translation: CSAPPEVLAAYNEQFF.

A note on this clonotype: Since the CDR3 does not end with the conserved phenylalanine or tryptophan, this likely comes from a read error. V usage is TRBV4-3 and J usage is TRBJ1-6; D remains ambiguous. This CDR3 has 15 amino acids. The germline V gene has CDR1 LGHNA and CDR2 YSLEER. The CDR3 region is CASRQDKQNNSPLHY. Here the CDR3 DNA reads TGCGCCAGCAGGCAAGATAAGCAGAATAATTCACCCCTCCACTAT.

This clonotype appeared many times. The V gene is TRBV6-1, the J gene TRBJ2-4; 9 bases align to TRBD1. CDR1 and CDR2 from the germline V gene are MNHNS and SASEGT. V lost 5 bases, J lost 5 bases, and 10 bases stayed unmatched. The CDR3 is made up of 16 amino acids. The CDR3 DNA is TGTGCCAGCAGTTCCCCGGGACAGGGATGGGAAAACATTCAGTACTTC. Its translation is CASSSPGQGWENIQYF.

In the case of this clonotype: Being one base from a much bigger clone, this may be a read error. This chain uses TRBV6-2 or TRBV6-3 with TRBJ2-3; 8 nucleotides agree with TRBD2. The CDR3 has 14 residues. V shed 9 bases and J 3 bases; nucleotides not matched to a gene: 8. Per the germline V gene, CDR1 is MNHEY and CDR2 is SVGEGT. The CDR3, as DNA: TGTGCCAGAAGCAGAGCGGGGGCAACAGATACGCAGTATTTT. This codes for CARSRAGATDTQYF.

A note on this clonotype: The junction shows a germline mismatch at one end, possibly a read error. CDR3 in DNA: TGTGCCTGGAGTGACCAAACTAGCGGGAACCCACACTTC. Translating it yields CAWSDQTSGNPHF. This chain connects TRBV30 to TRBJ2-7, with 10 bases aligning to TRBD2. The CDR3 spans 13 residues. Germline V gene lookup returns CDR1 GTSNPN and CDR2 SVGIG (reference sequence).

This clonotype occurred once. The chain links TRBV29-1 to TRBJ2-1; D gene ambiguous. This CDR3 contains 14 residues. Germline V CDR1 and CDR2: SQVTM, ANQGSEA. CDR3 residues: CNIVLSVGRDEQFF. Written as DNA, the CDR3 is TGCAACATTGTATTGAGCGTGGGTAGGGATGAGCAGTTCTTC.

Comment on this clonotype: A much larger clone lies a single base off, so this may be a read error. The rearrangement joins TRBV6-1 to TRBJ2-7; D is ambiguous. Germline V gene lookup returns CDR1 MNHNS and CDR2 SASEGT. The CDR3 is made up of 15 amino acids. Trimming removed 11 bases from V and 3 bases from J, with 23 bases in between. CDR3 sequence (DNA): TGTGCCGGCACCAGAACCCTAGGGAACGACTACGAGCAGTACTTC. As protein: CAGTRTLGNDYEQYF.

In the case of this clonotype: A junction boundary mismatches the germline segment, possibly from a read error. CDR3 DNA sequence: TGTGCCAGCAAGCAGGGCGACTTTAGTATAGATATGCAGTATTTT. Its translation: CASKQGDFSIDMQYF. The chain has TRBV12-3 or TRBV12-4 and TRBJ2-3; weak D call: TRBD1 (5 bases). The CDR3 is 15 residues long.

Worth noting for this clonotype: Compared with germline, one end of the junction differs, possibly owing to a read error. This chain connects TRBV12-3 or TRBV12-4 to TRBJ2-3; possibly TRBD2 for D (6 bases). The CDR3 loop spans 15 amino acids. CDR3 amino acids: CASSPEGRPLDTQYF. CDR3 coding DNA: TGTGCCAGCAGTCCGGAGGGCAGGCCTTTAGATACGCAATATTTT.

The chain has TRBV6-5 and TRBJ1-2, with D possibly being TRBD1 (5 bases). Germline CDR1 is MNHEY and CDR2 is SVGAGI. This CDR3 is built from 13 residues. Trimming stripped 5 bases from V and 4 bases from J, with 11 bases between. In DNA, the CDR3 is TGTGCCAGCAGTCTCCTGGACACCTATGGCTACACCTTC. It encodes CASSLLDTYGYTF.